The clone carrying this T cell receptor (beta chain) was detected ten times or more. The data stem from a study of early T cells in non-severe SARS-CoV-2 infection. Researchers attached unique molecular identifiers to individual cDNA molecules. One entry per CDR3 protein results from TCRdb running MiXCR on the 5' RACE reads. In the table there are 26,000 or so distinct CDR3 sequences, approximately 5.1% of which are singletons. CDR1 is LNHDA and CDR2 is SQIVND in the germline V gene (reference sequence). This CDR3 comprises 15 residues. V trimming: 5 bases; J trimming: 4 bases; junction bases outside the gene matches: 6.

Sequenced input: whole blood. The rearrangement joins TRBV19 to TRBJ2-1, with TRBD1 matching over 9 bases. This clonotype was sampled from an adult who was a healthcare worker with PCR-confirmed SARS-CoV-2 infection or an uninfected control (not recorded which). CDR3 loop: CASSPGTGSYNEQFF. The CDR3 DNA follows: TGTGCCAGTAGTCCCGGGACAGGGTCATACAATGAGCAGTTCTTC.